This T cell receptor (beta chain) was sequenced during a study of regulatory T cells in long-lasting Graves disease. General study findings and limits: Compared with new cases, persistent Graves' patients showed reduced TCR diversity. Persistent disease favored TRBV28, TRBJ1-2 and TRBJ2-5. Whereas new patients shared some 990 public clonotypes, persistent patients shared more, at about 3,000.

This sample's time point: persistent/refractory GD, antithyroid drugs over 5 years with positive TRAb. The TCR library used RNA extracted from PBMCs. All patients originated from an endocrinology department located in Xi'an, China. Trimming left V 2 bases short and J 4 bases short, with 15 bases between. Germline values: CDR1 SGHKS, CDR2 YYEKEE (reference sequence). The CDR3 runs 15 residues. Worth noting for this clonotype: Its target is unknown.

Assembly of TCR beta libraries relied on iRepertoire HTBI primers together with Arm-PCR of CDR3 regions. TCRdb processed the multiplex PCR reads anew with MiXCR; each CDR3 protein has one entry. In the table there are about 430,000 distinct CDR3 sequences, 20% to 25% of which are singletons. The source was peripheral blood mononuclear cells (PBMCs), collected when the disease was refractory, from a patient treated with antithyroid drugs. This chain uses TRBV5-5 with TRBJ2-5; either TRBD1 or TRBD2 may supply D (5 bases each). The TCR comes from a female donor with Graves disease. The CDR3 region is CASSFRDAWGETQYF. DNA of the CDR3: TGTGCCAGCAGCTTCCGGGACGCTTGGGGAGAGACCCAGTACTTC.